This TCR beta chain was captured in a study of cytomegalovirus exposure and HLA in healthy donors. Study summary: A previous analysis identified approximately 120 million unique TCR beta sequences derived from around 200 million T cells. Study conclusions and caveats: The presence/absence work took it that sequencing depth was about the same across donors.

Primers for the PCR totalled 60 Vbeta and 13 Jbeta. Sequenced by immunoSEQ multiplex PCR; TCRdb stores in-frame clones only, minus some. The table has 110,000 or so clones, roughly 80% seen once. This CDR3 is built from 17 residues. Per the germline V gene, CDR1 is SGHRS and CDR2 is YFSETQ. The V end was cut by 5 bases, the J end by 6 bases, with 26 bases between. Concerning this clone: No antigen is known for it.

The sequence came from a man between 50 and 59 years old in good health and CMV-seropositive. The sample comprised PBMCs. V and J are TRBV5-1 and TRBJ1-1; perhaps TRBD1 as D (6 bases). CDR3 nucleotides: TGCGCCAGCAGACCTAGTGGGGGCGCGAGGGGTAACGCTGAAGCTTTCTTT. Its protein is CASRPSGGARGNAEAFF.